This paragraph reports one T cell receptor beta chain. Its antigen is as yet unknown. The CDR3 consists of 13 residues. The germline V gene has CDR1 SGHNT and CDR2 YENEEA. V shed 7 bases and J 8 bases; nucleotides not matched to a gene: 9. The authors ran a second PCR of about 7 to 11 cycles using a sample-barcoded 5' primer and a J-beta primer mix. Every cDNA molecule bore a tag from a template-switch adaptor containing 12 random nucleotides. TCRdb analysed the 5' RACE reads with MiXCR anew, one entry per CDR3 protein. Of roughly 700,000 distinct CDR3 sequences listed, around 45% are singletons. This specimen belongs to a study of blood T cells in healthy people across ages. General observations from the study: Estimated diversity across one million T cells was deemed an underestimate.

Source material: blood. This TCR derives from a woman aged 55 to 70 in good health. This sequence joins TRBV11-3 and TRBJ1-1, with TRBD1 matching over 8 bases. CDR3 nucleotides: TGTGCCAGCACCAACCCCGGGACAGGCGAAGCTTTCTTT. This encodes CASTNPGTGEAFF.